Reported below is one T cell receptor (beta chain). What it binds is not known. Germline values: CDR1 SEHNR, CDR2 FQNEAQ (reference sequence). The CDR3 is made up of 14 amino acids. Trimming took 3 bases from V and 6 from J, leaving 14 bases between them. The sample is drawn from a study of shared clonotypes between healthy human individuals. Data came from immunoSEQ multiplex PCR; TCRdb stores just in-frame clones and leaves some out. This sample yields just over 2,000,000 clones, of which approximately 95% are seen a single time; around 1.1% belongs to the top ten. Whole-study results and caveats: About 4.5% of naive CD4 clonotypes were common to a few donors.

Terminally differentiated effector memory CD45RA+ cells were excluded by CCR7 positive selection of CD45RO-negative cells. The sequence came from a man aged 18 to 29 in good health. V usage is TRBV7-9 and J usage is TRBJ1-1, with D unclear. The sequenced sample consisted of naive CD8+ T cells sorted from blood. The CDR3 DNA follows: TGTGCCAGCAGCTTGACCCACGGGAGGCCTGAAGCTTTCTTT. Residues: CASSLTHGRPEAFF.